The rows below give T cell receptor beta chains drawn from one sample of a study of CD8 T cells in Susac syndrome. Each CDR3 protein gets one entry after TCRdb re-called the immunoSEQ multiplex PCR reads with MiXCR. The sample carries 170,000 or so distinct CDR3 sequences, 85% to 95% recorded once. What was sequenced was CD8+ T cells from PBMCs. Every receptor here comes from a human donor with multiple sclerosis. CDR3s include the opening cysteine and the closing phenylalanine or tryptophan. Fields, in order: clone size, D gene, J gene, V gene, CDR3 DNA, CDR3 protein. D genes are given only for firm matches. Where a row states a size, it is once, few, many or the class of an expanded clone; other rows omit it.

abundance: few; d_gene: TRBD2; j_gene: TRBJ2-1; v_gene: TRBV25-1; CDR3nt: TGTGCCAGCAGTCCGAGCGGGAGGACTTACAATGAGCAGTTCTTC; CDR3aa: CASSPSGRTYNEQFF
abundance: .; d_gene: .; j_gene: TRBJ1-2; v_gene: TRBV27; CDR3nt: TGTGCCAGCAGTTTATACGCAGGGAGCTATGGCTACACCTTC; CDR3aa: CASSLYAGSYGYTF
abundance: .; d_gene: .; j_gene: TRBJ1-2; v_gene: TRBV20-1; CDR3nt: TGCAGTGCTATAATTCCAGGAGGCTACACCTTC; CDR3aa: CSAIIPGGYTF
abundance: .; d_gene: TRBD1; j_gene: TRBJ2-1; v_gene: TRBV5-6; CDR3nt: TGTGCCAGCAGCTTTGGGACAGCCAATGAGCAGTTCTTC; CDR3aa: CASSFGTANEQFF
abundance: .; d_gene: .; j_gene: TRBJ2-5; v_gene: TRBV4-1; CDR3nt: TGCGCCAGCAGCCTGGAAGGGGGGACAGAGACCCAGTACTTC; CDR3aa: CASSLEGGTETQYF
abundance: .; d_gene: TRBD1; j_gene: TRBJ2-5; v_gene: TRBV28; CDR3nt: TGTGCCAGCAGCATCACAGGGGGCGCAGAGACCCAGTACTTC; CDR3aa: CASSITGGAETQYF
abundance: .; d_gene: TRBD2; j_gene: TRBJ2-7; v_gene: TRBV15; CDR3nt: TGTGCCACCAGCACAAAAAGCGGGAGCCGCTACGAGCAGTACTTC; CDR3aa: CATSTKSGSRYEQYF
abundance: .; d_gene: .; j_gene: TRBJ2-1; v_gene: TRBV29-1; CDR3nt: TGCAGCGTTGAGGGACCTGTGGATGAGCAGTTCTTC; CDR3aa: CSVEGPVDEQFF
abundance: .; d_gene: TRBD2; j_gene: TRBJ2-1; v_gene: TRBV27; CDR3nt: TGTGCCAGCAGACTAACTAGCGGGAGGGCTTTGGGAGTGGTTGAGCAGTTCTTC; CDR3aa: CASRLTSGRALGVVEQFF
abundance: .; d_gene: .; j_gene: TRBJ1-2; v_gene: TRBV6-5; CDR3nt: TGTGCCAGCAGTTATTACAGTGACAACTATGGCTACACCTTC; CDR3aa: CASSYYSDNYGYTF
abundance: .; d_gene: .; j_gene: TRBJ2-1; v_gene: TRBV2; CDR3nt: TGTGCCACCCCCGGACAGTTTAAGAACAATGAGCAGTTCTTC; CDR3aa: CATPGQFKNNEQFF
abundance: .; d_gene: .; j_gene: TRBJ1-2; v_gene: TRBV15; CDR3nt: TGTGCCACCAGCAGAGAAGCGGGAGCTTCACCTTACTATGGCTACACCTTC; CDR3aa: CATSREAGASPYYGYTF
abundance: .; d_gene: .; j_gene: TRBJ1-6; v_gene: TRBV2; CDR3nt: TGTGCCAGCAGTTCACCCCTCCACTTT; CDR3aa: CASSSPLHF
abundance: .; d_gene: .; j_gene: TRBJ1-2; v_gene: TRBV7-9; CDR3nt: TGTGCCAGCAGCCTGGTCCCCGATGGCTACACCTTC; CDR3aa: CASSLVPDGYTF
abundance: .; d_gene: TRBD1; j_gene: TRBJ2-5; v_gene: TRBV2; CDR3nt: TGTGCCAGCCCGCTGGGACAGGGAGAGACCCAGTACTTC; CDR3aa: CASPLGQGETQYF
abundance: once; d_gene: TRBD2; j_gene: TRBJ2-1; v_gene: TRBV2; CDR3nt: TGTGCCAGCAGCCAACTAGCGAACTACAATGAGCAGTTCTTC; CDR3aa: CASSQLANYNEQFF
abundance: .; d_gene: TRBD1; j_gene: TRBJ1-2; v_gene: TRBV14; CDR3nt: TGTGCCAGCAGCCCCCGACAGGGGAACTATGGCTACACCTTC; CDR3aa: CASSPRQGNYGYTF
abundance: .; d_gene: .; j_gene: TRBJ2-2; v_gene: TRBV29-1; CDR3nt: TGCAGCGTTTTCCCGGGGCGCACCGGGGAGCTGTTTTTT; CDR3aa: CSVFPGRTGELFF
abundance: .; d_gene: TRBD2; j_gene: TRBJ2-1; v_gene: TRBV25-1; CDR3nt: TGTGCCAGCTCCGCGGGGCGGGGGGGCCTGGATGAGCAGTTCTTC; CDR3aa: CASSAGRGGLDEQFF
abundance: .; d_gene: .; j_gene: TRBJ1-1; v_gene: TRBV2; CDR3nt: TGTGCCAGCAGTGAAGCGCTTCAGGGTTTCTTT; CDR3aa: CASSEALQGFF
abundance: .; d_gene: .; j_gene: TRBJ2-5; v_gene: TRBV27; CDR3nt: TGTGCCAGCAGCCCTACCGCCTGGGGCTTGCAAGAGACCCAGTACTTC; CDR3aa: CASSPTAWGLQETQYF
abundance: .; d_gene: .; j_gene: TRBJ2-3; v_gene: TRBV5-1; CDR3nt: TGCGCCAGCAGCTTAAGACTAGTCCCAGATACGCAGTATTTT; CDR3aa: CASSLRLVPDTQYF
abundance: .; d_gene: TRBD1; j_gene: TRBJ2-7; v_gene: TRBV30; CDR3nt: TGTGCCTGGAATAGGCCAGGGGGCGCCTACGAGCAGTACTTC; CDR3aa: CAWNRPGGAYEQYF
abundance: .; d_gene: .; j_gene: TRBJ2-7; v_gene: TRBV15; CDR3nt: TGTGCCACCAGCAGGACTCGACTAGGGGGTAGAGAGCAGTACTTC; CDR3aa: CATSRTRLGGREQYF
abundance: .; d_gene: TRBD2; j_gene: TRBJ2-6; v_gene: TRBV20-1; CDR3nt: TGCAGTGCGCTATCTTACCTTACTAGCGGGAGGGCTGGGGCCAACGTCCTGACTTTC; CDR3aa: CSALSYLTSGRAGANVLTF
abundance: .; d_gene: .; j_gene: TRBJ2-3; v_gene: TRBV18; CDR3nt: TGTGCCAGCTCACCTACCTATCGCGACAAGAACACAGATACGCAGTATTTT; CDR3aa: CASSPTYRDKNTDTQYF
abundance: .; d_gene: TRBD2; j_gene: TRBJ2-5; v_gene: TRBV3-1; CDR3nt: TGTGCCAGCAGCCAAGCTCGGTGGGGGGGAAACCAAGAGACCCAGTACTTC; CDR3aa: CASSQARWGGNQETQYF
abundance: .; d_gene: .; j_gene: TRBJ1-1; v_gene: TRBV19; CDR3nt: TGTGCCAGTAGCCATGGGTTGAACACTGAAGCTTTCTTT; CDR3aa: CASSHGLNTEAFF
abundance: .; d_gene: .; j_gene: TRBJ1-5; v_gene: TRBV25-1; CDR3nt: TGTGCCAGCAGTGAAATCGCTCAGCCCCAGCATTTT; CDR3aa: CASSEIAQPQHF
abundance: .; d_gene: .; j_gene: TRBJ1-6; v_gene: TRBV27; CDR3nt: TGTGCCAGCAGCTTTTTACTCGAACCCCTCCACTTT; CDR3aa: CASSFLLEPLHF
abundance: .; d_gene: TRBD1; j_gene: TRBJ2-7; v_gene: TRBV3-1; CDR3nt: TGTGCCAGCAGACCCGGACAGGGGGCGCCCTACGAGCAGTACTTC; CDR3aa: CASRPGQGAPYEQYF
abundance: once; d_gene: TRBD2; j_gene: TRBJ2-1; v_gene: TRBV19; CDR3nt: TGTGCCAGTAGGAATCTGGCCCTAGCGGGGGGTTACAATGAGCAGTTCTTC; CDR3aa: CASRNLALAGGYNEQFF
abundance: .; d_gene: .; j_gene: TRBJ2-2; v_gene: TRBV12-3/TRBV12-4; CDR3nt: TGTGCCAGCAGCGACAGACGGGACATGGGGACCGGGGAGCTGTTTTTT; CDR3aa: CASSDRRDMGTGELFF
abundance: once; d_gene: .; j_gene: TRBJ2-6; v_gene: TRBV7-9; CDR3nt: TGTGCCATCATGACAGGTCATAACTCTGGGGCCAACGTCCTGACTTTC; CDR3aa: CAIMTGHNSGANVLTF
abundance: .; d_gene: .; j_gene: TRBJ1-5; v_gene: TRBV12-3/TRBV12-4; CDR3nt: TGTGCCAGCAGTCCGGTCCCCCAGCCCCAGCATTTT; CDR3aa: CASSPVPQPQHF
abundance: once; d_gene: TRBD2; j_gene: TRBJ2-2; v_gene: TRBV7-6; CDR3nt: TGTGCCAGCAGCTTAGCGCGGGGGTCGAACACCGGGGAGCTGTTTTTT; CDR3aa: CASSLARGSNTGELFF
abundance: .; d_gene: TRBD2; j_gene: TRBJ2-2; v_gene: TRBV9; CDR3nt: TGTGCCAGCAGCGGTAGCGGGATAAACACCGGGGAGCTGTTTTTT; CDR3aa: CASSGSGINTGELFF
abundance: .; d_gene: TRBD2; j_gene: TRBJ2-1; v_gene: TRBV7-8; CDR3nt: TGTGCCAGCAGCTTAATAACGGGGGGACACAATGAGCAGTTCTTC; CDR3aa: CASSLITGGHNEQFF
abundance: .; d_gene: TRBD2; j_gene: TRBJ2-1; v_gene: TRBV27; CDR3nt: TGTGCCAGCAGCTGGGGGGGCTCCTACAATGAGCAGTTCTTC; CDR3aa: CASSWGGSYNEQFF
abundance: .; d_gene: .; j_gene: TRBJ1-2; v_gene: TRBV21-1; CDR3nt: TGTGCCAGCAGCAAATGTCACCCTCCGGGCTACACCTTC; CDR3aa: CASSKCHPPGYTF
abundance: .; d_gene: .; j_gene: TRBJ2-7; v_gene: TRBV3-1; CDR3nt: TGTGCCAGCAGCCAAGATGCGTTATCAATTTCCTACGAGCAGTACTTC; CDR3aa: CASSQDALSISYEQYF
abundance: .; d_gene: TRBD2; j_gene: TRBJ2-2; v_gene: TRBV28; CDR3nt: TGTGCCAGCAGTTCCCCTTTAGCGGGGAGGAACACCGGGGAGCTGTTTTTT; CDR3aa: CASSSPLAGRNTGELFF
abundance: .; d_gene: TRBD2; j_gene: TRBJ2-7; v_gene: TRBV15; CDR3nt: TGTGCCACCAGCAGGGACGACAGCGGGACCTACGAGCAGTACTTC; CDR3aa: CATSRDDSGTYEQYF
abundance: .; d_gene: TRBD1; j_gene: TRBJ2-5; v_gene: TRBV28; CDR3nt: TGTGCCAGCACCCCCTGGGACAGGCAAGAGACCCAGTACTTC; CDR3aa: CASTPWDRQETQYF
abundance: .; d_gene: TRBD2; j_gene: TRBJ2-7; v_gene: TRBV6-5; CDR3nt: TGTGCCAGCAGTTACCCTGGACTAGCGGGCACCTACGAGCAGTACTTC; CDR3aa: CASSYPGLAGTYEQYF